This T cell receptor beta chain was profiled in a study of blood T cells in healthy people across ages. Per-sample PBMC isolation yielded at least 7 million cells. The CDR3 has 12 residues. Trimming left V 3 bases short and J 5 bases short, with 4 bases between. Per germline, CDR1 MNHNS and CDR2 SASEGT. Primed by a sample-barcoded 5' primer and a J-beta primer mix, a second PCR proceeded for 7 to 11 cycles. One entry per CDR3 protein, called by TCRdb with MiXCR from the 5' RACE reads. Among approximately 350,000 distinct CDR3 sequences listed, approximately 51% were seen once. The rearrangement uses TRBV6-1 and TRBJ1-4; no clear D gene. Sequencing input: blood. The receptor was derived from a man in his sixties in good health. The chain's CDR3 is CASSDMNEKLFF. The CDR3 DNA follows: TGTGCCAGCAGTGATATGAATGAAAAACTGTTTTTT.